The 26 T cell receptor beta chains below all came from one sample that was sequenced in a study of shared clonotypes between healthy human individuals. Method: immunoSEQ multiplex PCR; TCRdb's copy keeps in-frame clones and lacks some. The sample lists around 1,100,000 clones, roughly 80% seen once, with 0.7% to 0.95% in the top ten. Sequencing was carried out using memory CD4+ T cells from PBMCs. Subset denoted: CD45RA-negative fraction. These receptors came from a man between 18 and 35 years old in good health. Some clones in this sample may be carry-over from other donors' samples.

The rearrangement uses TRBV19 and TRBJ2-7, with D possibly being TRBD1 (6 bases). V gave up 4 bases and J gave up 5 bases, with 15 bases separating them. The CDR3 extends over 14 amino acids. CDR1 and CDR2 from the germline V gene are LNHDA and SQIVND (reference sequence). The CDR3 protein is CASSTTGPLDEQYF. The CDR3 bases are TGTGCCAGTAGTACTACAGGGCCGCTGGACGAGCAGTACTTC.

This sequence joins TRBV7-8 and TRBJ2-7, with 10 positions matching TRBD2. This CDR3 has 19 amino acids. Trimming cost V 3 bases and J 0 bases; bases outside gene matches: 14. Germline V gene lookup returns CDR1 SGHVS and CDR2 FQNEAQ. CDR3 sequence reads: CASSFLRTSGIYNSYEQYF. The CDR3 DNA follows: TGTGCCAGCAGCTTCCTGAGGACTAGCGGAATATATAACTCCTACGAGCAGTACTTC. Together with reference TRBV7-8 and TRBJ2-7, the CDR3 gives the full variable domain: GAGVSQSPRYKVAKRGQDVALRCDPISGHVSLFWYQQALGQGPEFLTYFQNEAQLDKSGLPSDRFFAERPEGSVSTLKIQRTQQEDSAVYLCASSFLRTSGIYNSYEQYFGPGTRLTVT.

This clone was counted many times. The rearrangement joins TRBV10-2 to TRBJ2-1; D remains ambiguous. From germline, CDR1 is WSHSY and CDR2 SAAADI. V was cut by 1 base and J by 4 bases, with 14 bases left in between. The CDR3 is 16 amino acids. CDR3 DNA: TGCGCCAGCAGTGAGTTTAGAGGCGCCCTATACAATGAGCAGTTCTTC. Translated: CASSEFRGALYNEQFF.

The V and J genes are TRBV29-1 and TRBJ2-3; a weak D match, TRBD2 (6 bases). The CDR3 totals 13 residues. Between the trimmed V and J ends, which lost 4 bases and 1 base, there was a span of 9 bases. Germline-derived CDR1 and CDR2 are SQVTM and ANQGSEA. The CDR3 spells CSVGVAGTDTQYF. In DNA, the CDR3 is TGCAGCGTTGGGGTAGCGGGCACAGATACGCAGTATTTT.

The J gene is TRBJ1-2, the V gene TRBV2, with TRBD1 matching 7 bases. The CDR3 has 14 residues. Germline lookup yields CDR1 SNHLY and CDR2 FYNNEI. Germline trimming cut 7 bases from V and 4 bases from J; bases unmatched to any gene: 9. Written as DNA, the CDR3 is TGTGCCAGCAATCGCCCAGGGACAGTCTATGGCTACACCTTC. This sequence encodes CASNRPGTVYGYTF.

As to this clone: The same CDR3 also results from other DNA sequences found in this sample. The J gene is TRBJ1-5, the V gene TRBV5-1; D unresolved. The CDR3 is 13 residues long. Trimming removed 0 bases at V and 5 bases at J, with 6 bases between. Looked up from germline, CDR1 is SGHRS and CDR2 is YFSETQ. The CDR3 loop reads CASSLAEDQPQHF. CDR3 DNA: TGCGCCAGCAGCTTGGCGGAAGATCAGCCCCAGCATTTT. Full variable domain (remainder filled in from reference TRBV5-1 and TRBJ1-5): KAGVTQTPRYLIKTRGQQVTLSCSPISGHRSVSWYQQTPGQGLQFLFEYFSETQRNKGNFPGRFSGRQFSNSRSEMNVSTLELGDSALYLCASSLAEDQPQHFGDGTRLSIL.

This chain links TRBV27 with TRBJ2-1, with 7 positions matching TRBD2. The J segment lost 15 bases and the V segment lost 6 bases, leaving 14 bases of the junction unmatched. Germline loops: CDR1 MNHEY, CDR2 SMNVEV (reference sequence). CDR3 length equals 13 residues. CDR3 DNA sequence: TGTGCCAGCAGGGGGCGGGAAAGCGGGGCCAGGTTCTTC. Translating gives CASRGRESGARFF.

The chain links TRBV10-3 to TRBJ2-7; 9 bases line up with TRBD1. This CDR3 comprises 13 residues. The V segment lost 11 bases and the J segment 2 bases; nucleotides outside the gene matches: 7. CDR1 is ENHRY and CDR2 is SYGVKD in the germline V gene. The CDR3 loop reads CAVQGAYTYEQYF. The CDR3 DNA follows: TGTGCCGTACAGGGGGCATATACCTACGAGCAGTACTTC.

The chain uses TRBV6-6 and TRBJ2-3, with TRBD1 matching 8 bases. Germline V gene lookup returns CDR1 MNHNY and CDR2 SVGAGI (reference sequence). V lost 2 bases and J lost 9; bases outside the gene matches: 10. This CDR3 is built from 15 residues. The chain's CDR3 is CASSYGAGRTGTQYF. CDR3 bases: TGTGCCAGCAGTTACGGGGCAGGTCGGACAGGGACGCAGTATTTT.

This clone was recorded at least ten times. The CDR3 loop is CASSFDSGELFF. For the CDR3, the DNA is TGTGCCAGCAGCTTTGACAGCGGGGAGCTGTTTTTT. This chain connects TRBV7-3 to TRBJ2-2; maybe TRBD1 (5 bases). CDR1 and CDR2 from the germline V gene are SGHTA and FQGTGA. The CDR3 is 12 amino acids. Deletions cut 3 bases from V and 7 bases from J, with 6 bases between.

As DNA, the CDR3 is TGTGCCAGCAGCTTACCCGTAACCCGAGGAACCTACGAGCAGTACTTC. Encoded protein: CASSLPVTRGTYEQYF. J is TRBJ2-7 and V is TRBV5-4; no firm D call. This CDR3 region has 16 residues. The germline V and J ends were trimmed by 2 bases and 2 bases, with 17 bases remaining between them. Germline V gene data show CDR1 as SGHNT and CDR2 as YYREEE (reference sequence).

The genes are TRBV12-5 and TRBJ2-3, with 10 bases fitting TRBD1. This CDR3 contains 16 residues. Germline V gene sequence: CDR1 LGHNT, CDR2 FRNRAP. Losses at the gene ends were 3 bases for V and 3 bases for J; bases not matched to a gene: 6. This CDR3 reads CASGLGTGAKTDTQYF. CDR3 nucleotides: TGTGCTAGTGGTTTAGGGACAGGGGCGAAAACAGATACGCAGTATTTT. The complete variable domain, with remaining parts taken from reference TRBV12-5 and TRBJ2-3, reads DARVTQTPRHKVTEMGQEVTMRCQPILGHNTVFWYRQTMMQGLELLAYFRNRAPLDDSGMPKDRFSAEMPDATLATLKIQPSEPRDSAVYFCASGLGTGAKTDTQYFGPGTRLTVL.

In this sample, this clone turned up a few times. V is TRBV6-1 and J is TRBJ2-3; 12 bases are a match to TRBD2. Germline trimming cut 4 bases from V and 2 bases from J; bases unmatched to any gene: 4. Germline CDR1 MNHNS, CDR2 SASEGT. This CDR3 comprises 16 residues. In nucleotides, the CDR3 is TGTGCCAGCAGTGTCCTAGCGGGAGGGGTCACAGATACGCAGTATTTT. This codes for CASSVLAGGVTDTQYF.

This clone was seen repeatedly, ten times or more. The chain joins TRBV2 to TRBJ1-5; possible D gene TRBD1, 5 bases. The V end lost 4 bases, the J end lost 7 bases, and 26 bases lay between the germline ends. The CDR3 spans 18 residues. The germline CDR1 and CDR2 sequences are SNHLY and FYNNEI. The CDR3 DNA reads as TGTGCCAGCAGTGGTATGGCTCGGGGGTCAGGGACGGGGCAGCCCCAGCATTTT. This gives the protein CASSGMARGSGTGQPQHF.

The genes are TRBV28 and TRBJ1-3; no definite D call. V was trimmed by 8 bases and J by 1 base, leaving 18 bases between them. Germline loops: CDR1 MDHEN, CDR2 SYDVKM. This CDR3 is built from 16 residues. The CDR3 DNA follows: TGTGCCAGCCAAACCAATCCTGGATTTTCTGGAAACACCATATATTTT. It translates to CASQTNPGFSGNTIYF.

This chain joins TRBV19 and TRBJ2-7; 10 bases are shared with TRBD2. CDR3 length equals 16 residues. Germline values: CDR1 LNHDA, CDR2 SQIVND (reference sequence). J gave up 4 bases and V 4 bases, and 10 bases lay outside the gene matches. CDR3 in amino acids: CASSSGASGRRYEQYF. The CDR3 DNA is TGTGCCAGTAGTAGTGGGGCTAGCGGGAGAAGATACGAGCAGTACTTC.

V usage is TRBV5-1 and J usage is TRBJ1-1; D not certain. Germline V CDR1 and CDR2: SGHRS, YFSETQ. Trimming removed 4 bases at V and 3 bases at J, with 13 bases between. The CDR3 runs 14 residues. CDR3 amino acids: CASSHGTPHTEAFF. CDR3 nucleotides: TGCGCCAGCAGCCACGGAACCCCGCACACTGAAGCTTTCTTT.

The chain combines TRBV20-1 with TRBJ2-5, with D possibly TRBD2 on 5 matching bases. Germline loops: CDR1 DFQATT, CDR2 SNEGSKA (reference sequence). The CDR3 totals 11 residues. The V and J ends lost 6 bases and 5 bases respectively, with 10 bases between them. The CDR3 loop reads CSAERGETQYF. As DNA, the CDR3 is TGCAGTGCCGAGCGCGGGGAGACCCAGTACTTC.

This clone was seen more than once but under ten times. The chain carries TRBV10-2 and TRBJ2-1; the match to TRBD2 covers 10 bases. The CDR3 length is 15 residues. The ends lost 3 bases at V and 2 bases at J; junction bases unmatched: 1. CDR1 and CDR2 from the germline V gene are WSHSY and SAAADI. The CDR3 loop is CASSESGRAYNEQFF. CDR3 nucleotides: TGCGCCAGCAGTGAAAGCGGGAGGGCCTACAATGAGCAGTTCTTC.

This clone was seen only a few times. The chain is built from TRBV18 and TRBJ2-7; 15 nucleotides line up with TRBD2. V shed 3 bases, J shed 6 bases, and the junction held 9 bases outside the gene matches. The CDR3 runs 17 residues. Germline values: CDR1 KGHSH, CDR2 LQKENI. The CDR3: CASSPSQGTSGRSEQYF. CDR3 in DNA: TGTGCCAGCTCACCTTCACAGGGGACTAGCGGGAGGAGCGAGCAGTACTTC.

The J gene is TRBJ2-3, the V gene TRBV7-2; D may be TRBD1 or TRBD2 (5 bases each). Trimming pared 5 bases from V and 2 bases from J, leaving 14 bases between. This CDR3 comprises 15 residues. Germline V gives CDR1 SGHTA, CDR2 FQGNSA. CDR3 in DNA: TGTGCCAGCAGCACCTTGGTGGGGGTCACAGATACGCAGTATTTT. This sequence encodes CASSTLVGVTDTQYF.

The genes are TRBV5-1 and TRBJ2-1, with D maybe TRBD1 (5 bases). This CDR3 spans 13 amino acids. In germline, CDR1 is SGHRS, CDR2 YFSETQ. V lost 4 bases, J lost 8 bases, and 13 bases lay in between. In DNA form, the CDR3 reads TGCGCCAGCAGCCTACAGGTACGGGATGAGCAGTTCTTC. It is translated as CASSLQVRDEQFF.

This clone was observed many times. The chain employs TRBV4-1 and TRBJ2-5; D ambiguous. In germline, CDR1 is MGHRA, CDR2 YSYEKL. With 4 bases removed from V and 1 base from J, the gap between germline ends came to 10 bases. The CDR3 spans 14 residues. CDR3 bases: TGCGCCAGCAGCCTGAGTAGGATCCAAGAGACCCAGTACTTC. It specifies CASSLSRIQETQYF.

This chain uses TRBV29-1 with TRBJ1-4; the D is unclear. This CDR3 has 11 amino acids. Germline CDR1 is SQVTM and CDR2 is ANQGSEA. V was pared by 6 bases and J by 7 bases, with 9 bases between. CDR3 in amino acids: CSVEQSEKLFF. The DNA for the CDR3 is TGCAGCGTGGAGCAGAGTGAAAAACTGTTTTTT. Based on the CDR3 plus reference TRBV29-1 and TRBJ1-4, the full variable domain is SAVISQKPSRDICQRGTSLTIQCQVDSQVTMMFWYRQQPGQSLTLIATANQGSEATYESGFVIDKFPISRPNLTFSTLTVSNMSPEDSSIYLCSVEQSEKLFFGSGTQLSVL.

This chain uses TRBV6-5 with TRBJ2-3; D assignment may be TRBD1 or TRBD2 (5 bases each). Germline V gene sequence: CDR1 MNHEY, CDR2 SVGAGI. This CDR3 comprises 15 residues. Trimming cost V 5 bases and J 4 bases, with 16 bases left between them. The CDR3 sequence is CASSPGTVEPDTQYF. As DNA, the CDR3 is TGTGCCAGCAGTCCCGGGACCGTAGAGCCAGATACGCAGTATTTT.

This clone was observed at least ten times. Other DNA sequences in the sample encode the same CDR3. J is TRBJ1-1 and V is TRBV13; D is perhaps TRBD1 (6 bases). The V and J ends lost 1 base and 4 bases respectively, with 16 bases between them. The germline V gene has CDR1 PRHDT and CDR2 FYEKMQ (reference sequence). The CDR3 length is 16 residues. This chain's CDR3 is CASSLVGAGDSTEAFF. The CDR3 coding sequence is TGTGCCAGCAGCTTAGTGGGGGCAGGGGATAGCACTGAAGCTTTCTTT.